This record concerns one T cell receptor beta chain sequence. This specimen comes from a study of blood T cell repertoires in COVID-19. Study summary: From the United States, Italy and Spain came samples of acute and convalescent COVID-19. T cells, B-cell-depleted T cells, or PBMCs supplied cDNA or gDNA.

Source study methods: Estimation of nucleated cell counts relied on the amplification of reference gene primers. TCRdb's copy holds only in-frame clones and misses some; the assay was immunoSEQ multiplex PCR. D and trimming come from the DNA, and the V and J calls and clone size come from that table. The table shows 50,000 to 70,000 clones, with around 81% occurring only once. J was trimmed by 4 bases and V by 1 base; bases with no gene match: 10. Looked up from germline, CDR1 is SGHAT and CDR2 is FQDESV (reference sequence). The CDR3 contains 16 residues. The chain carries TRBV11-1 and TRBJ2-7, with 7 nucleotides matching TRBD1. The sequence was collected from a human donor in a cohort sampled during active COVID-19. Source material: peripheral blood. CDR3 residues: CASSLEVQGGWYEQYF. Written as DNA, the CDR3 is TGTGCCAGCAGCTTAGAGGTTCAAGGGGGCTGGTACGAGCAGTACTTC.